Listed below are T cell receptor beta chains from one sample, sequenced in a study of blood T cell repertoires in COVID-19. TCRdb keeps only in-frame clones here, not all; method: immunoSEQ multiplex PCR. The table has 45,000 to 50,000 clones, around nine tenths seen once. Material for sequencing was peripheral blood. The receptors derive from a man aged 50 or older with active COVID-19. Both conserved end residues are part of each CDR3. D genes are given only for firm matches. A clone size is listed for some rows: how often the clone was seen (once, few, many), or a class if it is expanded.

v_gene	j_gene	abundance	d_gene	CDR3nt	CDR3aa
TRBV6-1	TRBJ2-2	-	TRBD1	TGTGCCAGCAGTGCACGACAGGGCACCTTTACCGGGGAGCTGTTTTTT	CASSARQGTFTGELFF
TRBV9	TRBJ2-7	once	-	TGTGCCAGCAGCGTAGGAGTGGGCTACGACTACGAGCAGTACTTC	CASSVGVGYDYEQYF
TRBV19	TRBJ2-7	once	-	TGTGCCAGTAGTATTAAGTTTGGCGGGCCCAGGGAGCAGTACTTC	CASSIKFGGPREQYF
TRBV3-1/TRBV3-2	TRBJ2-7	-	TRBD2	TGTGCCAGCAGCGCCCCCAGCGGGAACTTC	CASSAPSGNF
TRBV5-6	TRBJ2-5	-	-	TGTGCCAGCAGCTTGTCGGGGGTTCTAGAGACCCAGTACTTC	CASSLSGVLETQYF
TRBV20-1	TRBJ2-7	-	-	TGCAGTCTTGAGGATTCCTACGAGCAGTACTTC	CSLEDSYEQYF
TRBV27	TRBJ1-6	-	-	TGTGCCAGCAGTCTAGAAGGGGTCGCCTATAATTCACCCCTCCACTTT	CASSLEGVAYNSPLHF
TRBV4-1	TRBJ2-7	-	-	TGCGCCAGCAGCCAACCGACTAGCTCCTACGAGCAGTACTTC	CASSQPTSSYEQYF
TRBV5-5	TRBJ1-1	-	-	TGTGCCAGCAGCTTGGTTGGTGTTGCGATTAACACTGAAGCTTTCTTT	CASSLVGVAINTEAFF
TRBV7-9	TRBJ2-3	-	-	TGTGCCAGCAGACCTCCGACTAGCACAGATACGCAGTATTTT	CASRPPTSTDTQYF
TRBV6-5	TRBJ1-6	once	TRBD1	TGTGCCAGCAGGGCAACAGGGGGATATAATTCACCCCTCCACTTT	CASRATGGYNSPLHF
TRBV19	TRBJ1-4	-	-	TGTGCCAGTAGTATAGGACAGGTGAATAATGAAAAACTGTTTTTT	CASSIGQVNNEKLFF
TRBV18	TRBJ2-1	-	TRBD2	TGTGCCAGCGCGGGACTAGCGGGAGGGAAAAACAATGAGCAGTTCTTC	CASAGLAGGKNNEQFF
TRBV3-1/TRBV3-2	TRBJ1-2	-	-	TGTGCCAGCAGCCCCCTCCACCGGGTAGGCTATGGCTACACCTTC	CASSPLHRVGYGYTF
TRBV5-5	TRBJ2-7	-	-	TGTGCCAGCAGCTTCGGACAAGCCTACGAGCAGTACTTC	CASSFGQAYEQYF
TRBV2	TRBJ2-1	-	TRBD2	TGTGCCAGCAGCGCAGGACTAGCGGGGGGACATGAGCAGTTCTTC	CASSAGLAGGHEQFF
TRBV20-1	TRBJ2-6	-	TRBD1	TGCAGTGCTAGTCTGACAGGGTCTTCCTCTGGGGCCAACGTCCTGACTTTC	CSASLTGSSSGANVLTF
TRBV7-3	TRBJ2-1	-	TRBD1	TGTGCCAGCAGCGGTGGGACAGGAAAAAAAGAGCAGTTCTTC	CASSGGTGKKEQFF
TRBV6-6	TRBJ2-1	-	TRBD1	TGTGCCAGCAGCTCCAGGGGGCGATCCTACAATGAGCAGTTCTTC	CASSSRGRSYNEQFF
TRBV10-1	TRBJ2-7	-	TRBD2	TGCGCCAGCAGGCTTAGCGGGAAACCCTCCTACGAGCAGTACTTC	CASRLSGKPSYEQYF
TRBV6-1	TRBJ2-7	-	TRBD2	TGTGCCAGCAGTGAACGGGCGGGAGGGCCGGGCGAGCAGTACTTC	CASSERAGGPGEQYF
TRBV7-3	TRBJ2-3	-	TRBD2	TGTGCCAGCAGCGAAAATCCGGGACTAGCGGGAGGAGGGGATACGCAGTATTTT	CASSENPGLAGGGDTQYF
TRBV6-5	TRBJ2-4	-	-	TGTGCCAGCAGTTATGGCCTGGCCAAAAACATTCAGTACTTC	CASSYGLAKNIQYF
TRBV14	TRBJ2-1	-	TRBD2	TGTGCCAGCAGCCTTTCGACTCTAGCGGGAGGGTTCTTC	CASSLSTLAGGFF
TRBV5-5	TRBJ2-5	-	-	TGTGCCAGCAGCCAGACCCCCGGGGAGACCCAGTACTTC	CASSQTPGETQYF
TRBV27	TRBJ2-7	once	TRBD1	TGTGCCAGCAGTGTCTACGTTTGGAGGACAGGGGGCCCGTACGAGCAGTACTTC	CASSVYVWRTGGPYEQYF
TRBV2	TRBJ1-3	-	TRBD1	TGTGCCAGCGGGAGACAGGGGATCTCTGGAAACACCATATATTTT	CASGRQGISGNTIYF
TRBV19	TRBJ2-7	-	TRBD1	TGTGCCACTACACACCGGGACAGCTCCTACGAGCAGTACTTC	CATTHRDSSYEQYF
TRBV2	TRBJ1-6	-	TRBD1	TGTGCCAGCAGTGGACAGGGCTATAATTCACCCCTCCACTTT	CASSGQGYNSPLHF
TRBV4-2	TRBJ2-7	-	TRBD2	TGTGCCAGCAGCCGGGAGCGGGGGGGATCCTACGAGCAGTACTTC	CASSRERGGSYEQYF
TRBV13	TRBJ2-3	-	TRBD2	TGTGCCAGCAGCCCTATAGCGGGAGGGCCGGGGGATACGCAGTATTTT	CASSPIAGGPGDTQYF
TRBV6-4	TRBJ2-5	once	-	TGTGCCAGCAGTGACCGTTGGAGGGCCGGGGAGACCCAGTACTTC	CASSDRWRAGETQYF
TRBV3-1/TRBV3-2	TRBJ2-6	-	-	TGTGCCAGCAGCCAAGACATCTCTGGGGCCAACGTCCTGACTTTC	CASSQDISGANVLTF
TRBV28	TRBJ1-1	once	-	TGTGCCAGCGGGCGGGGATTGAACACTGAAGCTTTCTTT	CASGRGLNTEAFF
TRBV5-6	TRBJ2-3	-	TRBD2	TGTGCCAGCAGCTTTAAAGCGGGGGGGCTCACAGATACGCAGTATTTT	CASSFKAGGLTDTQYF
TRBV6-6	TRBJ2-7	-	-	TGTGCCACCAAGGTCGGGGACACCAGGCCCCAGCAGTACTTC	CATKVGDTRPQQYF
TRBV5-4	TRBJ2-2	-	-	TGTGCCAGCAGTCCCCTGGTAGCGGTAAACACCGGGGAGCTGTTTTTT	CASSPLVAVNTGELFF
TRBV7-9	TRBJ1-2	-	-	TGTGCCAGCAGCTCAGAGCAGGGTCTAAACTATGGCTACACCTTC	CASSSEQGLNYGYTF
TRBV6-6	TRBJ2-7	-	TRBD2	TGTGCCAGCAGTTACTCCGGCGGGGGGAGGTCCTACGAGCAGTACTTC	CASSYSGGGRSYEQYF